Listed below are T cell receptor beta chains from one sample, sequenced in a study of breast tumors, draining lymph nodes, adjacent tissues. Each CDR3 protein gets one entry after TCRdb re-called the multiplex PCR reads with MiXCR. The sample records tens of thousands of distinct CDR3 sequences, around 40% being singletons. The material sequenced was breast tumor tissue. These receptors all come from a female donor with breast cancer. Some clones in this sample may be carry-over from other donors' samples. Each CDR3 is given with its conserved first and last residue. The D gene is left open where the match is weak. Not all rows give a size; the values are once, few, many and, for expanded clones, a class.

j_call,clone_size,v_call,d_call,cdr3_aa,cdr3_nt
TRBJ2-1,many,TRBV20-1,TRBD2,CSASPLLAGHLEQFF,TGCAGTGCTAGCCCCTTACTAGCGGGACACCTTGAGCAGTTCTTC
TRBJ2-4,-,TRBV9,TRBD1,CASSPQGAQNIQYF,TGTGCCAGCAGCCCTCAGGGGGCCCAAAACATTCAGTACTTC
TRBJ2-7,many,TRBV11-2,TRBD1,CASATGTGVHEQYF,TGTGCCAGCGCCACCGGGACAGGCGTCCACGAGCAGTACTTC
TRBJ2-1,-,TRBV6-2/TRBV6-3,-,CASLPGTLAYNEQFF,TGTGCCAGCCTACCTGGGACCCTTGCCTACAATGAGCAGTTCTTC
TRBJ1-5,-,TRBV6-2/TRBV6-3,TRBD1,CASTGTGQPQHF,TGTGCCAGCACCGGGACAGGGCAGCCCCAGCATTTT
TRBJ2-7,many,TRBV28,TRBD1,CASITLGGAFYEQYF,TGTGCCAGCATAACTTTAGGGGGCGCATTTTACGAGCAGTACTTC
TRBJ2-3,many,TRBV18,-,CASSPTPMDTQYF,TGTGCCAGCTCACCGACCCCCATGGATACGCAGTATTTT
TRBJ2-1,many,TRBV2,-,CASTIGYDEQFF,TGTGCCAGCACCATTGGTTACGATGAGCAGTTCTTC
TRBJ2-7,many,TRBV30,-,CAWTRDFPYEQYF,TGTGCCTGGACCCGGGACTTCCCCTACGAGCAGTACTTC
TRBJ1-3,-,TRBV27,TRBD1,CASSKQGYYGYTIYF,TGTGCCAGCAGTAAACAGGGGTACTATGGCTACACCATATATTTT
TRBJ1-5,-,TRBV20-1,-,CSASRETQHF,TGCAGTGCTAGCCGGGAGACCCAGCATTTT
TRBJ1-4,-,TRBV9,-,CASSGGTSGTGDEKLFF,TGTGCCAGCAGCGGTGGGACTAGCGGGACGGGGGATGAAAAACTGTTTTTT
TRBJ2-3,-,TRBV9,-,CASSVEVGGDTQYF,TGTGCCAGCAGCGTAGAGGTGGGCGGGGATACGCAGTATTTT
TRBJ1-2,-,TRBV2,TRBD1,CASTERGGGNYGYTF,TGTGCCAGCACTGAACGAGGGGGCGGGAACTATGGCTACACCTTC
TRBJ2-1,many,TRBV7-9,-,CASSLVGGKDNEQFF,TGTGCCAGCAGCTTAGTTGGCGGGAAGGACAATGAGCAGTTCTTC
TRBJ2-1,many,TRBV30,TRBD2,CAWKGLAAYNEQFF,TGTGCCTGGAAGGGACTAGCGGCCTACAATGAGCAGTTCTTC
TRBJ2-7,many,TRBV19,-,CASSDRPPRDEQYF,TGTGCCAGTAGTGACAGGCCCCCAAGAGACGAGCAGTACTTC
TRBJ1-5,-,TRBV7-2,-,CASSLGTGITDTQHF,TGTGCCAGCAGCTTAGGAACGGGGATCACGGATACGCAGCATTTT
TRBJ2-5,many,TRBV2,-,CASSESQRETQYF,TGTGCCAGCAGTGAATCCCAACGGGAGACCCAGTACTTC
TRBJ1-2,few,TRBV10-3,-,CAISEPILNYGYTF,TGTGCCATCAGTGAGCCCATCCTAAACTATGGCTACACCTTC
TRBJ2-3,once,TRBV5-1,-,CASSFYICSAHSAVATDTQYF,-
TRBJ2-1,many,TRBV28,-,CASGVGGVLYNEQFF,TGTGCCAGCGGAGTAGGGGGGGTCCTTTACAATGAGCAGTTCTTC
TRBJ2-7,many,TRBV12-3/TRBV12-4,-,CASSFGFTSKQYF,TGTGCCAGCAGTTTCGGCTTCACTAGCAAGCAGTACTTC
TRBJ2-5,many,TRBV7-2,TRBD2,CASSPTSGAQETQYF,TGTGCCAGCAGCCCGACTAGCGGGGCCCAAGAGACCCAGTACTTC
TRBJ2-6,-,TRBV7-3,-,CASSHWAGVWANVLTF,TGTGCCAGCAGCCACTGGGCAGGCGTTTGGGCCAACGTCCTGACTTTC
TRBJ2-2,-,TRBV12-3/TRBV12-4,-,CASSLTSGELFF,TGTGCCAGCAGTTTGACTAGCGGGGAGCTGTTTTTT
TRBJ2-5,once,TRBV9,-,CASSATGSPEEAQYF,TGTGCCAGCAGCGCAACCGGGAGTCCTGAAGAGGCCCAGTACTTC
TRBJ1-6,-,TRBV2,-,CASSDGAGQNNSPLHF,TGTGCCAGCAGTGACGGGGCGGGGCAGAATAATTCACCCCTCCACTTT
TRBJ2-5,many,TRBV6-5,TRBD2,CASSYSWGGETQYF,TGTGCCAGCAGTTACTCGTGGGGAGGGGAGACCCAGTACTTC
TRBJ1-2,-,TRBV7-8,-,CASSLAGTGIYGYTF,TGTGCCAGCAGCTTAGCGGGAACAGGGATCTATGGCTACACCTTC
TRBJ2-1,many,TRBV27,TRBD2,CASSFGLAGDPGQFF,TGTGCCAGCAGTTTCGGACTAGCGGGAGATCCGGGGCAGTTCTTC
TRBJ2-7,many,TRBV20-1,TRBD1,CSAGGGAGTGGGEQYF,TGCAGTGCTGGGGGGGGTGCTGGGACAGGGGGTGGGGAGCAGTACTTC
TRBJ1-3,-,TRBV20-1,-,CSASPNYGYTIYF,TGCAGTGCTAGCCCTAACTATGGCTACACCATATATTTT
TRBJ2-6,many,TRBV12-3/TRBV12-4,-,CASSLTGFGANVLTF,TGTGCCAGCAGTTTGACAGGTTTTGGGGCCAACGTCCTGACTTTC
TRBJ1-2,many,TRBV3-1,-,CASSQKTQNYGYTF,TGTGCCAGCAGCCAAAAAACACAAAACTATGGCTACACCTTC
TRBJ2-3,-,TRBV20-1,TRBD2,CSARPAGGLGTDTQYF,TGCAGTGCTAGACCGGCGGGGGGCCTCGGAACAGATACGCAGTATTTT
TRBJ1-4,many,TRBV11-2,-,CASSSYQAEKLFF,TGTGCCAGCAGCTCCTATCAGGCTGAAAAACTGTTTTTT
TRBJ2-1,-,TRBV5-8,-,CASSSQGPGGNEQSF,TGCGCCAGCAGCTCCCAGGGACCGGGGGGCAATGAGCAGTCCTTC
TRBJ2-1,many,TRBV10-2,-,CASIRNWGSYNEQFF,TGCGCCAGCATTCGTAACTGGGGTTCCTACAATGAGCAGTTCTTC
TRBJ2-5,once,TRBV20-1,-,CSAGDPGLETQYF,TGCAGTGCTGGAGATCCAGGGCTTGAGACCCAGTACTTC
TRBJ2-7,many,TRBV6-1,-,CASSEGVGLYTNGQYF,TGTGCCAGCAGTGAAGGGGTCGGTCTTTATACCAACGGGCAGTACTTC
TRBJ2-7,many,TRBV3-1,-,CASSQGVTRAGEQYF,TGTGCCAGCAGCCAAGGGGTAACGCGGGCTGGGGAGCAGTACTTC